The 22 T cell receptor beta chains below were found in one sample sequenced in a study of T cell clonotyping in hematopoietic cell transplantation. Some clones are missing from TCRdb's copy, which holds only in-frame ones; the method was immunoSEQ multiplex PCR. The repertoire holds some 4,000 clones, with roughly 94% as singletons. Sequencing used peripheral blood mononuclear cells, obtained 30 days after allogeneic stem cell transplant. These receptors were obtained from a male patient aged 70 to 80 who had an allogeneic stem cell transplant from an unrelated donor, so T cells may come from the graft donor. Some clones in this sample may be carry-over from other donors' samples.

The chain recombines TRBV5-1 with TRBJ2-7, with a tentative D call TRBD2 (6 bases). CDR1 and CDR2 (germline): SGHRS, YFSETQ. The CDR3 has 15 amino acids. Trimming pared 4 bases from V and 0 bases from J, leaving 14 bases between. The CDR3 coding sequence is TGCGCCAGCAGCCTTAGCGGAGCGAGCTCCTACGAGCAGTACTTC. This codes for CASSLSGASSYEQYF.

The chain recombines TRBV29-1 with TRBJ2-7; a possible D gene is TRBD2 (5 bases). The CDR3 has 13 residues. Deletions cut 4 bases from V and 4 bases from J, with 14 bases between. Germline V gene sequence: CDR1 SQVTM, CDR2 ANQGSEA. CDR3 region: CSVGGGEGYEQYF. In DNA form, the CDR3 reads TGCAGCGTTGGTGGCGGAGAGGGATACGAGCAGTACTTC.

This clone has only one observation. The chain uses TRBV5-4 and TRBJ2-7, with D tentatively TRBD1 or TRBD2 (5 bases each). This CDR3 has 12 residues. Germline values: CDR1 SGHNT, CDR2 YYREEE (reference sequence). V lost 3 bases, J lost 7 bases, and 11 bases lay in between. In nucleotides, the CDR3 is TGTGCCAGCAGCTCCGGGACCCGTGAGCAGTACTTC. This sequence encodes CASSSGTREQYF.

V is TRBV28 and J is TRBJ1-2; 9 bases map to TRBD1. In germline, CDR1 is MDHEN, CDR2 SYDVKM. The CDR3 length is 13 residues. With V trimmed by 5 bases and J by 9 bases, 7 bases remained unmatched. In DNA form, the CDR3 reads TGTGCCAGCAGTCCTATCAACAGGGGGCGCTACACCTTC. The encoded protein is CASSPINRGRYTF.

The chain recombines TRBV28 with TRBJ1-5; 9 bases fit TRBD1. The J segment lost 5 bases and the V segment lost 3 bases, leaving 2 bases of the junction unmatched. Germline lookup yields CDR1 MDHEN and CDR2 SYDVKM. The CDR3 length is 14 residues. CDR3 nucleotides: TGTGCCAGCAGTTTGGACAGGGGAGATCAGCCCCAGCATTTT. Encoded protein: CASSLDRGDQPQHF.

The rearrangement joins TRBV6-1 to TRBJ2-1, with a weak D call TRBD2 (7 bases). The CDR3 sequence is 15 residues long. Germline CDR1 is MNHNS and CDR2 is SASEGT. V dropped 7 bases and J dropped 9 bases, with 22 bases sitting between them. For the CDR3, the DNA is TGTGCCAGCACCCTGTGGAGGGAGGGAGGGGGTGAGCAGTTCTTC. Its protein product is CASTLWREGGGEQFF.

V usage is TRBV6-5 and J usage is TRBJ2-7; perhaps TRBD1 as D (5 bases). Germline values: CDR1 MNHEY, CDR2 SVGAGI. The V and J ends lost 3 bases and 5 bases respectively, with 14 bases between them. The CDR3 runs 14 residues. CDR3 sequence reads: CASSYSGNVDEQYF. Written as DNA, the CDR3 is TGTGCCAGCAGTTATTCAGGGAATGTGGACGAGCAGTACTTC.

V gene TRBV28 combines with J gene TRBJ2-7, with D tentatively TRBD1 or TRBD2 (5 bases each). V shed 6 bases and J shed 6 bases, with 27 bases lying between them. CDR1 and CDR2 from the germline V gene are MDHEN and SYDVKM. This CDR3 has 17 amino acids. The CDR3 spells CASSHIGEGSTEGEQYF. Here the CDR3 DNA reads TGTGCCAGCAGCCATATCGGTGAGGGGTCTACAGAAGGCGAGCAGTACTTC.

The chain carries TRBV29-1 and TRBJ2-3, with 14 nucleotides matching TRBD2. V trimming: 6 bases; J trimming: 4 bases; junction bases outside the gene matches: 6. The germline V gene encodes CDR1 SQVTM and CDR2 ANQGSEA. The CDR3 totals 15 residues. As DNA, the CDR3 is TGCAGCGTGTCCGGGACTAGCGGGAGCCCAGATACGCAGTATTTT. This translates into CSVSGTSGSPDTQYF.

The chain employs TRBV11-2 and TRBJ2-1; 11 bases match TRBD2. Per germline, CDR1 SGHAT and CDR2 FQNNGV. CDR3 length equals 16 residues. V trimming: 4 bases; J trimming: 4 bases; junction bases outside the gene matches: 6. DNA for the CDR3: TGTGCCAGCAGCTCCCAAGGGACTAGCGGATACAATGAGCAGTTCTTC. Translated: CASSSQGTSGYNEQFF. Full variable domain (remainder filled in from reference TRBV11-2 and TRBJ2-1): EAGVAQSPRYKIIEKRQSVAFWCNPISGHATLYWYQQILGQGPKLLIQFQNNGVVDDSQLPKDRFSAERLKGVDSTLKIQPAKLEDSAVYLCASSSQGTSGYNEQFFGPGTRLTVL.

The genes are TRBV7-8 and TRBJ2-7; D is possibly TRBD1 (5 bases). Germline lookup yields CDR1 SGHVS and CDR2 FQNEAQ. Trimming left V 5 bases short and J 3 bases short, with 11 bases between. The CDR3 has 13 amino acids. This CDR3 reads CASSADSLYEQYF. CDR3 nucleotide sequence: TGTGCCAGCAGCGCCGACAGCCTCTACGAGCAGTACTTC.

The V gene is TRBV13, the J gene TRBJ1-5, with 7 bases identical to TRBD1. CDR3 length: 15 residues. The trim removed 4 bases at V and 5 bases at J, leaving 8 bases unmatched. Germline loops: CDR1 PRHDT, CDR2 FYEKMQ (reference sequence). DNA for the CDR3: TGTGCCAGCAGCTCTGGTGGGACAGTCGATCAGCCCCAGCATTTT. Amino acid sequence: CASSSGGTVDQPQHF.

Only one count was recorded for this clone. The rearrangement joins TRBV2 to TRBJ1-4, with 10 bases lining up with TRBD1. Germline assignment: CDR1 SNHLY and CDR2 FYNNEI. The V gene end was trimmed by 6 bases and the J gene end by 5 bases; junction bases not matched to a gene: 3. This CDR3 has 14 residues. The CDR3 protein is CASRETGGNEKLFF. CDR3 sequence (DNA): TGTGCCAGCAGAGAGACAGGGGGCAATGAAAAACTGTTTTTT.

The chain joins TRBV28 to TRBJ1-2; D is unclear. The germline V gene has CDR1 MDHEN and CDR2 SYDVKM. The CDR3 contains 15 residues. The germline V and J ends were trimmed by 6 bases and 5 bases, with 19 bases remaining between them. This chain's CDR3 is CASSAPRLYRYGYTF. CDR3 DNA: TGTGCCAGCAGCGCACCCCGACTTTATCGTTATGGCTACACCTTC.

This clone has only a few counts. This sequence joins TRBV7-6 and TRBJ1-1, with 8 bases matching TRBD1. This CDR3 has 15 residues. The J segment lost 4 bases and the V segment lost 4 bases, leaving 8 bases of the junction unmatched. Germline loops: CDR1 SGHVS, CDR2 FNYEAQ. The CDR3 protein is CASSYQTGEVTEAFF. CDR3 sequence (DNA): TGTGCCAGCAGCTACCAGACAGGGGAAGTCACTGAAGCTTTCTTT.

This clone was counted once. The chain joins TRBV11-2 to TRBJ2-1; 10 nucleotides match TRBD2. V shed 10 bases, J shed 0 bases, and the junction held 6 bases outside the gene matches. Germline values: CDR1 SGHAT, CDR2 FQNNGV. This CDR3 is 15 amino acids long. The CDR3 region has the DNA TGTGCCACCGGGACTAGCGCGAGCTCCTACAATGAGCAGTTCTTC. Amino acid sequence: CATGTSASSYNEQFF.

The genes are TRBV6-1 and TRBJ2-5, with D tentatively TRBD2 (6 bases). Germline CDR1 and CDR2: MNHNS and SASEGT. V was trimmed by 8 bases and J by 8 bases, leaving 15 bases between them. The CDR3 loop spans 12 amino acids. The CDR3 DNA sequence: TGTGCCAGCGGGCGGGACTTGGGAACCCAGTACTTC. It codes for CASGRDLGTQYF.

The chain recombines TRBV13 with TRBJ2-7, with 7 bases identical to TRBD2. V shed 5 bases, J shed 2 bases, and the junction held 3 bases outside the gene matches. The CDR3 extends over 13 amino acids. Per the germline V gene, CDR1 is PRHDT and CDR2 is FYEKMQ (reference sequence). CDR3 DNA sequence: TGTGCCAGCAGCCCCGGGACTACCTACGAGCAGTACTTC. It translates to CASSPGTTYEQYF.

This rearrangement joins TRBV4-1 to TRBJ2-7; no clear D. The CDR3 totals 15 residues. Germline V CDR1 and CDR2: MGHRA, YSYEKL. Trimming pared 4 bases from V and 2 bases from J, leaving 15 bases between. In nucleotides, the CDR3 is TGCGCCAGCAGCCCCCTGGCGGCGGAGACCTACGAGCAGTACTTC. This encodes CASSPLAAETYEQYF.

V gene TRBV5-5 combines with J gene TRBJ1-5; unclear D gene. With 8 bases removed from V and 0 bases from J, the gap between germline ends came to 12 bases. Germline lookup yields CDR1 SGHKS and CDR2 YYEKEE (reference sequence). This CDR3 comprises 14 residues. The CDR3 DNA reads TGTGCCAGTTCGGGATCCTATAGCAATCAGCCCCAGCATTTT. Protein sequence: CASSGSYSNQPQHF.

The rearrangement joins TRBV28 to TRBJ2-3; 7 bases agree with TRBD2. The CDR3 has 16 amino acids. The junction had 7 bases not matched to a gene; V was cut back by 3 bases and J by 1 base. Germline CDR1 and CDR2: MDHEN and SYDVKM. CDR3 nucleotides: TGTGCCAGCAGTTTGGGGGGGAGCACGGGCACAGATACGCAGTATTTT. Amino acids: CASSLGGSTGTDTQYF.

This rearrangement joins TRBV4-2 to TRBJ2-3; maybe TRBD1 (5 bases). The CDR3 runs to 14 residues. V lost 5 bases, J lost 0 bases, and 9 bases lay in between. The V gene's germline CDR1 is LGHNA and CDR2 YNFKEQ. The CDR3 nucleotides are TGTGCCAGCAGCTCCCGACAGAGCACAGATACGCAGTATTTT. It yields the protein CASSSRQSTDTQYF.